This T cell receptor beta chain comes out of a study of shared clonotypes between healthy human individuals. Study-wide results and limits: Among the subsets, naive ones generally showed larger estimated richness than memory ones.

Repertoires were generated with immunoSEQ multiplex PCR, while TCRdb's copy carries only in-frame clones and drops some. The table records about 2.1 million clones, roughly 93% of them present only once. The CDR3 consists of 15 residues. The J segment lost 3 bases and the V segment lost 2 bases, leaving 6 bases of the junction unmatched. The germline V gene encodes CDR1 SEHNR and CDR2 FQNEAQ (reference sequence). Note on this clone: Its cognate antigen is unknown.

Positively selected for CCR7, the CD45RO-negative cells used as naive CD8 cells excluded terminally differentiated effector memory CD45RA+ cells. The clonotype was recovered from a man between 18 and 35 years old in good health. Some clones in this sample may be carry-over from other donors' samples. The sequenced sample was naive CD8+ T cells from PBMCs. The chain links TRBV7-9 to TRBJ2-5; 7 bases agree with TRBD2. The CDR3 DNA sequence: TGTGCCAGCAGCTTACCCGGGACTACTAAAGAGACCCAGTACTTC. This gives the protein CASSLPGTTKETQYF.